What follows are 5 T cell receptor beta chains derived from one specimen sequenced in a study of cytomegalovirus exposure and HLA in healthy donors. Assay used: immunoSEQ multiplex PCR; TCRdb lists only in-frame clones, some missing. The sample lists hundreds of thousands of clones, 75% to 90% occurring once. Material for sequencing was PBMCs. The receptor set was obtained from a woman in her 30s in good health and CMV-seropositive.

The chain uses TRBV27 and TRBJ1-2, with a possible D match to TRBD1 (6 bases). The CDR3 loop spans 15 amino acids. CDR1 and CDR2 (germline): MNHEY, SMNVEV (reference sequence). Trimming removed 5 bases at V and 6 bases at J, with 19 bases between. This CDR3 reads CASSALTGPLDGYTF. DNA for the CDR3: TGTGCCAGCAGTGCCTTAACAGGGCCCTTGGATGGCTACACCTTC.

The rearrangement joins TRBV7-8 to TRBJ1-1; D uncertain. CDR3 length: 13 residues. Looked up from germline, CDR1 is SGHVS and CDR2 is FQNEAQ. Trimming stripped 6 bases from V and 2 bases from J, with 10 bases between. The CDR3 is CASRYKSNTEAFF. The DNA of the CDR3 is TGTGCCAGCAGATACAAAAGTAACACTGAAGCTTTCTTT.

This rearrangement joins TRBV30 to TRBJ2-1, with TRBD2 as a possible D gene (5 bases). The germline CDR1 and CDR2 sequences are GTSNPN and SVGIG (reference sequence). This CDR3 spans 14 amino acids. The germline V and J ends were trimmed by 0 bases and 4 bases, with 10 bases remaining between them. CDR3 sequence reads: CAWSVSGIYNEQFF. The CDR3 coding sequence is TGTGCCTGGAGTGTTTCGGGAATTTACAATGAGCAGTTCTTC. Full variable domain (rest looked up from reference TRBV30 and TRBJ2-1): SQTIHQWPATLVQPVGSPLSLECTVEGTSNPNLYWYRQAAGRGLQLLFYSVGIGQISSEVPQNLSASRPQDRQFILSSKKLLLSDSGFYLCAWSVSGIYNEQFFGPGTRLTVL.

V usage is TRBV25-1 and J usage is TRBJ1-1; D ambiguous. The germline gives CDR1 MGHDK, CDR2 SYGVNS. The CDR3 is 12 amino acids. The CDR3 protein is CASKAMNTEAFF. As DNA, the CDR3 is TGTGCGTCTAAGGCGATGAACACTGAAGCTTTCTTT. Variable domain in full (rest from reference TRBV25-1 and TRBJ1-1): EADIYQTPRYLVIGTGKKITLECSQTMGHDKMYWYQQDPGMELHLIHYSYGVNSTEKGDLSSESTVSRIRTEHFPLTLESARPSHTSQYLCASKAMNTEAFFGQGTRLTVV.

The rearrangement links TRBV6-5 to TRBJ1-2; D perhaps matches TRBD1 (5 bases). The CDR3 covers 13 residues. The germline V gene has CDR1 MNHEY and CDR2 SVGAGI. Between the trimmed V and J ends, which lost 7 bases and 6 bases, there was a span of 15 bases. CDR3 region: CASKRGRDHGYTF. In DNA, the CDR3 is TGTGCCAGCAAGAGGGGCAGGGACCATGGCTACACCTTC.